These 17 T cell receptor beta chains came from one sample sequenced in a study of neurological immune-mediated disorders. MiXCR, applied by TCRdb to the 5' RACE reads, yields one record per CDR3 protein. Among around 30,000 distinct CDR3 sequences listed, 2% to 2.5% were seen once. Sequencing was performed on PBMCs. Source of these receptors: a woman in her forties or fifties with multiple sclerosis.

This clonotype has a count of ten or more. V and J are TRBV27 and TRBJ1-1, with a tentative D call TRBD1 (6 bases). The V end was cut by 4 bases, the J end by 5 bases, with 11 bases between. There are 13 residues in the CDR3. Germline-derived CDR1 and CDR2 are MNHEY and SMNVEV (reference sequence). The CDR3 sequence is CASSSRGRTEAFF. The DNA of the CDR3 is TGTGCCAGCAGTTCCAGGGGTCGTACTGAAGCTTTCTTT.

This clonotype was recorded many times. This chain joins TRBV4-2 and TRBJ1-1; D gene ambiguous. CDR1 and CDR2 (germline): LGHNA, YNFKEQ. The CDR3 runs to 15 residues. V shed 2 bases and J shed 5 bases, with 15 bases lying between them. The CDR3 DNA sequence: TGTGCCAGCAGCCAAACCATCACGGCGGGGACTGAAGCTTTCTTT. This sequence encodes CASSQTITAGTEAFF.

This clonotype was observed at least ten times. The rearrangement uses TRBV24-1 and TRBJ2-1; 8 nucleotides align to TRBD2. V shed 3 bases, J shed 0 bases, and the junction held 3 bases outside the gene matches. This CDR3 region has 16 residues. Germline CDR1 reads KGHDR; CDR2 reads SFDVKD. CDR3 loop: CATSDASGRSYNEQFF. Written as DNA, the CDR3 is TGTGCCACCAGTGATGCTAGCGGGCGCTCCTACAATGAGCAGTTCTTC.

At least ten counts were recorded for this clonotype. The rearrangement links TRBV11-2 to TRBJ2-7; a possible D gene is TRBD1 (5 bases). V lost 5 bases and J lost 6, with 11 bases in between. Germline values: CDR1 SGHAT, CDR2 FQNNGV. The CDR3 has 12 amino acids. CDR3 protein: CASSPLDSEQYF. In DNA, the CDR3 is TGTGCCAGCAGCCCTCTTGACAGCGAGCAGTACTTC.

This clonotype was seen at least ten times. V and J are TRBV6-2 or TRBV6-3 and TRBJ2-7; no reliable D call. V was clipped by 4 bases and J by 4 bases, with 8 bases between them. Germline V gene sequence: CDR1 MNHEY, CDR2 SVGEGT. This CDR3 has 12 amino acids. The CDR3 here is CASSLHGYEQYF. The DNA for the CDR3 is TGTGCCAGCAGTTTACACGGATACGAGCAGTACTTC.

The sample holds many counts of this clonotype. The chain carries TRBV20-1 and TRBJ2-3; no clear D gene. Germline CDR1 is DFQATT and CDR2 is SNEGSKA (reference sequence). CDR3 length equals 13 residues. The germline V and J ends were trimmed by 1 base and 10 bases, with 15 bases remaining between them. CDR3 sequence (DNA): TGCAGTGCTAGAGTCACTTCTGCGTACGCGCAGTATTTT. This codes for CSARVTSAYAQYF.

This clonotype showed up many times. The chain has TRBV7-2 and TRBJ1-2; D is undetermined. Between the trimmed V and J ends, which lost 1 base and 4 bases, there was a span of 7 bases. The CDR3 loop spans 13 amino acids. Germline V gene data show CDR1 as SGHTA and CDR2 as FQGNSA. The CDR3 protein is CASSLVVPYGYTF. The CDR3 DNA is TGTGCCAGCAGCTTAGTAGTACCCTATGGCTACACCTTC.

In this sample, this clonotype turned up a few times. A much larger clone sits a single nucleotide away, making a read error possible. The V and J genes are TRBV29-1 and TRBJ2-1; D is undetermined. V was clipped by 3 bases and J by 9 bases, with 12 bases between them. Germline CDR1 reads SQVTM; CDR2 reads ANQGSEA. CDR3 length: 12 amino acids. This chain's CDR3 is CSVEESHVEQFF. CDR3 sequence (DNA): TGCAGCGTTGAGGAAAGCCACGTTGAGCAGTTCTTC.

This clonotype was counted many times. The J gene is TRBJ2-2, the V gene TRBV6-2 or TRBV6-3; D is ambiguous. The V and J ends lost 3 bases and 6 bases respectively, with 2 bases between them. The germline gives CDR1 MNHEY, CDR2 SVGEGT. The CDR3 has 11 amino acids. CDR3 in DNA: TGTGCCAGCAGTTATCCCGGGGAGCTGTTTTTT. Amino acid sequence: CASSYPGELFF.

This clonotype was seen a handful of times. The CDR3 spells CASSLVAGGADGYTF. CDR3 nucleotides: TGCGCCAGCAGCTTGGTAGCCGGGGGCGCAGATGGCTACACCTTC. The chain couples TRBV5-1 to TRBJ1-2, with D tentatively TRBD1 (6 bases). The germline V and J ends were trimmed by 0 bases and 6 bases, with 15 bases remaining between them. CDR3 length: 15 amino acids. CDR1 is SGHRS and CDR2 is YFSETQ in the germline V gene. The full variable domain, completed using reference TRBV5-1 and TRBJ1-2, is KAGVTQTPRYLIKTRGQQVTLSCSPISGHRSVSWYQQTPGQGLQFLFEYFSETQRNKGNFPGRFSGRQFSNSRSEMNVSTLELGDSALYLCASSLVAGGADGYTFGSGTRLTVV.

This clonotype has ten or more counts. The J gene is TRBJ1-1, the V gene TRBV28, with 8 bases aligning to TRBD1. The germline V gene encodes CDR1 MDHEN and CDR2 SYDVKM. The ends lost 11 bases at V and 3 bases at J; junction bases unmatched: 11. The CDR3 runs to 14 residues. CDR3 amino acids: CAAGRGLSDTEAFF. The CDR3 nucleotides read TGTGCCGCGGGCAGGGGGCTATCGGACACTGAAGCTTTCTTT.

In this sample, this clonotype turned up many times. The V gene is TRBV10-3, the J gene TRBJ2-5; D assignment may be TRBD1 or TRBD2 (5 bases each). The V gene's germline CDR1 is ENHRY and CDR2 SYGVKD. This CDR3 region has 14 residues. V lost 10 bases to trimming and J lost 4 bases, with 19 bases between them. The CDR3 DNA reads TGTGCCACCCGACACCAGACAGAGGGAGAGACCCAGTACTTC. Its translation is CATRHQTEGETQYF.

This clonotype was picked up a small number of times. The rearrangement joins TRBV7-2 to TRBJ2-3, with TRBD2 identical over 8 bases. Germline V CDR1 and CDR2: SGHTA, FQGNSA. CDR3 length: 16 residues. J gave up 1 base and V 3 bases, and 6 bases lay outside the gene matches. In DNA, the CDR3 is TGTGCCAGCAGCTTTAAAAGCGGGAGCGGCACAGATACGCAGTATTTT. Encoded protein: CASSFKSGSGTDTQYF.

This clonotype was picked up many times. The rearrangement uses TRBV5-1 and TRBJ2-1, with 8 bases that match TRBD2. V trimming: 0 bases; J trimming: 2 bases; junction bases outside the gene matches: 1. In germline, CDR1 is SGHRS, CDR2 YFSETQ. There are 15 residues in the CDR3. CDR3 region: CASSLELAAYNEQFF. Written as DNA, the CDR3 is TGCGCCAGCAGCTTGGAACTAGCGGCCTACAATGAGCAGTTCTTC.

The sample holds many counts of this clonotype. The CDR3 spells CASSRQETQYF. CDR3 coding DNA: TGCGCCAGCAGCCGCCAAGAGACCCAGTACTTC. The chain uses TRBV5-1 and TRBJ2-5; unclear D gene. The V and J ends lost 4 bases and 1 base respectively, with 2 bases between them. Germline CDR1 and CDR2: SGHRS and YFSETQ. The CDR3 runs 11 residues.

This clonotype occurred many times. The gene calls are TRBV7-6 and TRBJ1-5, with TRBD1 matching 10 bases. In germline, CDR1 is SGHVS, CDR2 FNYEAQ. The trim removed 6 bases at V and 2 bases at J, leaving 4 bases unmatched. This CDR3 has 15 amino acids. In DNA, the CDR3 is TGTGCCAGCAGTCCCGGGACAGGGGGCAATCAGCCCCAGCATTTT. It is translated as CASSPGTGGNQPQHF.

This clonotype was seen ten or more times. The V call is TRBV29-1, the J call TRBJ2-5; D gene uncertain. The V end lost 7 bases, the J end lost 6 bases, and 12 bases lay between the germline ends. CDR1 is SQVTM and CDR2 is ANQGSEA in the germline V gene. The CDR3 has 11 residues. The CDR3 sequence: CSATPGQTQYF. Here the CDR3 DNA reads TGCAGCGCGACCCCCGGACAGACCCAGTACTTC.